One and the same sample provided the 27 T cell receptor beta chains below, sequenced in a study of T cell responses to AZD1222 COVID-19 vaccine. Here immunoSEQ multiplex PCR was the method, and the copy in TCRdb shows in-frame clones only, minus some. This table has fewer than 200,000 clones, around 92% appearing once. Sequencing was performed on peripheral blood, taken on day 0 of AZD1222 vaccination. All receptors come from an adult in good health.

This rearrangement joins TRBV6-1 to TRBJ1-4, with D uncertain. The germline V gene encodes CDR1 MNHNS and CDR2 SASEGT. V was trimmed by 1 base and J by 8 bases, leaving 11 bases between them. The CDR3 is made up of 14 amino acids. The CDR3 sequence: CASSEEGGLEKLFF. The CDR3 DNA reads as TGTGCCAGCAGTGAAGAGGGAGGGTTGGAAAAACTGTTTTTT.

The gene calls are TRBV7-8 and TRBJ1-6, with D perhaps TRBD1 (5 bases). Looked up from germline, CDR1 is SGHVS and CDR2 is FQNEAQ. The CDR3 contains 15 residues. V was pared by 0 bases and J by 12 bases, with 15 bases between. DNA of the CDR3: TGTGCCAGCAGCTTAGCCGATGACAGACGAGGACCCCTCCACTTT. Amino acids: CASSLADDRRGPLHF.

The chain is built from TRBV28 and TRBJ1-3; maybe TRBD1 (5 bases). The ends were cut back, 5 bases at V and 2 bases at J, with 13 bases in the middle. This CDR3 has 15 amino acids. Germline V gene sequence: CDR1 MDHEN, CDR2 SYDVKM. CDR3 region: CASSPRVSAGNTIYF. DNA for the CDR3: TGTGCCAGCAGTCCCAGGGTGTCGGCTGGAAACACCATATATTTT.

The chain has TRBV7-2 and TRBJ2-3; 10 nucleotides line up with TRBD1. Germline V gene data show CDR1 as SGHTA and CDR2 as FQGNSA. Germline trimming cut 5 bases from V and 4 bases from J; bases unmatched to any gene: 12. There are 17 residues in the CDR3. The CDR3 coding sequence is TGTGCCAGCAGCCCTAGGATGGGACAGGGGTCCGCAGATACGCAGTATTTT. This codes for CASSPRMGQGSADTQYF.

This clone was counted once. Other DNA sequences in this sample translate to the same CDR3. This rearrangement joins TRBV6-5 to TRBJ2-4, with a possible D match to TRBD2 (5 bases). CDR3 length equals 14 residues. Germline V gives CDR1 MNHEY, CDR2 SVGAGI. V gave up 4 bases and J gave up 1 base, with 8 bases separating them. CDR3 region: CASSSSGAKNIQYF. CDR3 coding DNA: TGTGCCAGCAGTTCCAGCGGTGCCAAAAACATTCAGTACTTC.

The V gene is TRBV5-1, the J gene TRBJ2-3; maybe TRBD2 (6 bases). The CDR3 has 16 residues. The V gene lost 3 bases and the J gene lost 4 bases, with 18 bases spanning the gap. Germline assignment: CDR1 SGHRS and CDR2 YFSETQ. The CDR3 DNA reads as TGCGCCAGCAGCTCCGCTCGCGGGGTCGTCGCAGATACGCAGTATTTT. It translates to CASSSARGVVADTQYF.

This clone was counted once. CDR3 region: CASFRLAGRYTGELFF. The CDR3 DNA reads as TGTGCCAGTTTTAGATTGGCAGGGAGGTACACCGGGGAGCTGTTTTTT. This chain uses TRBV28 with TRBJ2-2; a possible D gene is TRBD2 (6 bases). Trimming pared 9 bases from V and 3 bases from J, leaving 20 bases between. From germline, CDR1 is MDHEN and CDR2 SYDVKM. This CDR3 region has 16 residues.

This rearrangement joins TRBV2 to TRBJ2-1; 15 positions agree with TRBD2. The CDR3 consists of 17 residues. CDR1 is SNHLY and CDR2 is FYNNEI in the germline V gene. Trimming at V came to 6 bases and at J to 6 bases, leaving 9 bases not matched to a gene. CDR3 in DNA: TGTGCCAGCAGCCTCGGACTAGCGGGGGGGCTCTCCAATGAGCAGTTCTTC. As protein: CASSLGLAGGLSNEQFF.

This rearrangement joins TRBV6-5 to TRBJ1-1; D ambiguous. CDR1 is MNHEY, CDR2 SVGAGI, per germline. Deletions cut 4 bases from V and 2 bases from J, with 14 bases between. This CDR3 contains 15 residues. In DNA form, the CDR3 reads TGTGCCAGCAGTTTACGACCGCTACCCAACACTGAAGCTTTCTTT. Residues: CASSLRPLPNTEAFF.

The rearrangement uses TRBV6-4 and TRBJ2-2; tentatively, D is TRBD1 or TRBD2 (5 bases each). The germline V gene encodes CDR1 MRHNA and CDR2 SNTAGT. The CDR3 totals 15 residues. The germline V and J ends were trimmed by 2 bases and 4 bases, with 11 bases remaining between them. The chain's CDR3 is CASSDRGMSTGELFF. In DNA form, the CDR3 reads TGTGCCAGCAGTGACCGGGGCATGAGCACCGGGGAGCTGTTTTTT.

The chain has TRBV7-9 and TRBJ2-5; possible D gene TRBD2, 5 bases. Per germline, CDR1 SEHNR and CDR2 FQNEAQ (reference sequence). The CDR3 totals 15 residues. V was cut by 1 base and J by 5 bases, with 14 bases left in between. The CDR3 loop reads CASSLVTGYVETQYF. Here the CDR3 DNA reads TGTGCCAGCAGCTTAGTCACGGGATATGTTGAGACCCAGTACTTC.

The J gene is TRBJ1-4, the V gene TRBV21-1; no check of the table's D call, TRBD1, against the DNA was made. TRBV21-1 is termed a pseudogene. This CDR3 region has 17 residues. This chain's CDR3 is CASSIWTGGFINEKLFF. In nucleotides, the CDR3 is TGTGCCAGCAGCATCTGGACAGGGGGGTTCATTAATGAAAAACTGTTTTTT.

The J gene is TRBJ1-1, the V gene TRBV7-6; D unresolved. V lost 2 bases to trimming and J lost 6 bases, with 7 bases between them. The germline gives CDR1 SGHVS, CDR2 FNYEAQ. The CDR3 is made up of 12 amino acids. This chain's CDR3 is CASSLLGAEAFF. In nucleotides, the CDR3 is TGTGCCAGCAGCTTATTGGGAGCTGAAGCTTTCTTT.

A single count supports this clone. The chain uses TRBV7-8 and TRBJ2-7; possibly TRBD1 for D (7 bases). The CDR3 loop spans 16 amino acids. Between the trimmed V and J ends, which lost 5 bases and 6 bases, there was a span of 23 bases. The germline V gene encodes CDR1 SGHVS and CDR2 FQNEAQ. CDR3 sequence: CASSRRGERGVSEQYF. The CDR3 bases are TGTGCCAGCAGCCGCAGGGGGGAGAGAGGCGTCTCCGAGCAGTACTTC. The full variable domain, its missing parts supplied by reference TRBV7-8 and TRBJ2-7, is GAGVSQSPRYKVAKRGQDVALRCDPISGHVSLFWYQQALGQGPEFLTYFQNEAQLDKSGLPSDRFFAERPEGSVSTLKIQRTQQEDSAVYLCASSRRGERGVSEQYFGPGTRLTVT.

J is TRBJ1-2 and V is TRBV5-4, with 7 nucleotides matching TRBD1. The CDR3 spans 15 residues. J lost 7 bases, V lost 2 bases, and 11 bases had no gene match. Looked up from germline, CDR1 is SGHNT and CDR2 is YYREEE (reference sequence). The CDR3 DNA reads TGTGCCAGCAGCTTTACCGGGACAGCCGCCTTTGGCTACACCTTC. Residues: CASSFTGTAAFGYTF.

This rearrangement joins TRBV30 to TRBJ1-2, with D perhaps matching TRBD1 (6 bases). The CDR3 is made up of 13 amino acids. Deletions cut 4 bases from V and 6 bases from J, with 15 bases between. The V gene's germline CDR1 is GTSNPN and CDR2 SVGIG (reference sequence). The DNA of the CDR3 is TGTGCCTGGACCTGGGGGGGGGCGAATGGCTACACCTTC. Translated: CAWTWGGANGYTF.

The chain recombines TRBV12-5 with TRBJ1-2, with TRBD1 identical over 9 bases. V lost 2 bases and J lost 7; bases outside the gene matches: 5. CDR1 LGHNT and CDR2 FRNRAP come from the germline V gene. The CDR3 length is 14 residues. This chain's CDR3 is CASGLFRTGAGYTF. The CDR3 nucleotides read TGTGCTAGTGGTTTGTTTCGGACAGGGGCTGGCTACACCTTC.

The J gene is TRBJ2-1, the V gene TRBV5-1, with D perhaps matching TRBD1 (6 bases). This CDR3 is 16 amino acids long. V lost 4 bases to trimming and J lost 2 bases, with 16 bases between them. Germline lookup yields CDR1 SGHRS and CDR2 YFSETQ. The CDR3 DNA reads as TGCGCCAGCAGCGGCATGGGGCCAGGGGCCTACAATGAGCAGTTCTTC. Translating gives CASSGMGPGAYNEQFF. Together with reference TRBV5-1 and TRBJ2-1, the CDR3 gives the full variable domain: KAGVTQTPRYLIKTRGQQVTLSCSPISGHRSVSWYQQTPGQGLQFLFEYFSETQRNKGNFPGRFSGRQFSNSRSEMNVSTLELGDSALYLCASSGMGPGAYNEQFFGPGTRLTVL.

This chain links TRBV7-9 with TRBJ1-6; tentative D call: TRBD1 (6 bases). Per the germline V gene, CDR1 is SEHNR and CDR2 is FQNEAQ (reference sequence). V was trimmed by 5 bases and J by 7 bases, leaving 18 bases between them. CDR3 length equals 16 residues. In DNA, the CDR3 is TGTGCCAGCAGCCCACTAGGACAGTTGGCAAATTCACCCCTCCACTTT. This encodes CASSPLGQLANSPLHF.

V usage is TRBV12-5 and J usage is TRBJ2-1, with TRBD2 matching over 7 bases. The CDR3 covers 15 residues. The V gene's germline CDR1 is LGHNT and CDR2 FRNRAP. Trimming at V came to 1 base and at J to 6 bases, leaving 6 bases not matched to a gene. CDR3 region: CASGLGTGGSNEQFF. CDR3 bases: TGTGCTAGTGGTTTGGGGACGGGGGGTAGCAATGAGCAGTTCTTC.

Written as DNA, the CDR3 is TGCGCCAGCAGCTTGGGGTACAACTACGAGCAGTACTTC. Translating gives CASSLGYNYEQYF. The V and J genes are TRBV5-1 and TRBJ2-7; D gene uncertain. V was cut by 0 bases and J by 3 bases, with 7 bases left in between. This CDR3 spans 13 amino acids. Germline V gene data show CDR1 as SGHRS and CDR2 as YFSETQ. Using reference TRBV5-1 and TRBJ2-7 for the parts outside the CDR3, the full variable domain is KAGVTQTPRYLIKTRGQQVTLSCSPISGHRSVSWYQQTPGQGLQFLFEYFSETQRNKGNFPGRFSGRQFSNSRSEMNVSTLELGDSALYLCASSLGYNYEQYFGPGTRLTVT.

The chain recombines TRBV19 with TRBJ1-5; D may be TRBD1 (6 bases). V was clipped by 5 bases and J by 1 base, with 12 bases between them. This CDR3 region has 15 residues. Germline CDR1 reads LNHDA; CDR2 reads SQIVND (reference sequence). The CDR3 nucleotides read TGTGCCAGTAGTTTTACAGGGTCGAGCAATCAGCCCCAGCATTTT. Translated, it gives CASSFTGSSNQPQHF.

The CDR3 sequence: CASRTRTDQPQHF. The DNA of the CDR3 is TGTGCCAGCAGAACCCGGACAGATCAGCCCCAGCATTTT. This chain connects TRBV6-5 to TRBJ1-5, with D possibly matching TRBD1 (6 bases). The CDR3 sequence is 13 residues long. The germline V and J ends were trimmed by 6 bases and 5 bases, with 11 bases remaining between them. The V gene's germline CDR1 is MNHEY and CDR2 SVGAGI.

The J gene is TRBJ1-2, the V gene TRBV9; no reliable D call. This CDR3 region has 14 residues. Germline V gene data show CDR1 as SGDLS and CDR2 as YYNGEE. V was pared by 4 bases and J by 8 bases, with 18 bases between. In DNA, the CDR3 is TGTGCCAGCAGCCCAGAAGGTACATCGGGAGGCTACACCTTC. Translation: CASSPEGTSGGYTF.

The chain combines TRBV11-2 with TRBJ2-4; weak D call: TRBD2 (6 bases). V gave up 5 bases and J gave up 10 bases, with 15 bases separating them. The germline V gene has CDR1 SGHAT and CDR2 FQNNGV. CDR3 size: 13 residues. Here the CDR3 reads CASSRRGSGIQYF. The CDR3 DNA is TGTGCCAGCAGCCGGAGGGGATCCGGGATTCAGTACTTC.

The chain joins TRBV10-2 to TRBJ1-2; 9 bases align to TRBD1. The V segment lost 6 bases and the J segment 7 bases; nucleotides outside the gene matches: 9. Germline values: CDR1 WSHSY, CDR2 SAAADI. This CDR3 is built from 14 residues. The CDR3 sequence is CASRSDRGWGGYTF. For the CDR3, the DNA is TGCGCCAGCAGATCGGACAGGGGTTGGGGTGGCTACACCTTC.

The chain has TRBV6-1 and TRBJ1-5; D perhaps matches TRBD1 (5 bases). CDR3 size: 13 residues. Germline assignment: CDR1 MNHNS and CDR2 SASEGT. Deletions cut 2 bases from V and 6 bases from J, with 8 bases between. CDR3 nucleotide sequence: TGTGCCAGCAGTGAACGGGGGGGTCAGCCCCAGCATTTT. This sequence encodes CASSERGGQPQHF.